Following are 29 T cell receptor beta chains from one sample sequenced in a study of T cells after yellow fever vaccination. TCRdb passed the 5' RACE reads through MiXCR, listing each CDR3 protein once. The data hold 140,000 to 150,000 distinct CDR3 sequences, with under 7% observed a single time. The starting material was CD4+ T cells sorted from PBMCs, obtained 10 days after the yellow fever booster vaccination. The receptors shown here come from a man aged 25 to 45 who received the YFV17D yellow fever vaccine.

Many counts were recorded for this clonotype. The rearrangement links TRBV20-1 to TRBJ2-5; D is possibly TRBD2 (6 bases). Germline V gene lookup returns CDR1 DFQATT and CDR2 SNEGSKA (reference sequence). V shed 5 bases and J shed 4 bases, with 8 bases lying between them. This CDR3 has 11 amino acids. The CDR3 spells CSASSVETQYF. The CDR3 coding sequence is TGCAGTGCTTCTAGCGTAGAGACCCAGTACTTC.

This clonotype was recorded many times. V is TRBV20-1 and J is TRBJ2-4; D possibly corresponds to TRBD1 (5 bases). Germline V gives CDR1 DFQATT, CDR2 SNEGSKA (reference sequence). V was clipped by 4 bases and J by 5 bases, with 9 bases between them. This CDR3 contains 12 residues. The CDR3 coding sequence is TGCAGTGCTACCAGGGCCCAAAACATTCAGTACTTC. Encoded protein: CSATRAQNIQYF.

This clonotype was seen many times. The chain carries TRBV2 and TRBJ1-5; possibly TRBD1 for D (6 bases). With 5 bases removed from V and 7 bases from J, the gap between germline ends came to 15 bases. The CDR3 loop spans 14 amino acids. CDR1 is SNHLY and CDR2 is FYNNEI in the germline V gene. CDR3 sequence reads: CASSPLGGRQPQHF. The CDR3 nucleotides read TGTGCCAGCAGTCCTCTAGGGGGGCGGCAGCCCCAGCATTTT.

The chain is built from TRBV6-5 and TRBJ2-3; D unresolved. Germline CDR1 is MNHEY and CDR2 is SVGAGI. The V gene lost 2 bases and the J gene lost 2 bases, with 11 bases spanning the gap. The CDR3 spans 15 residues. The CDR3 sequence is CASSYGLVNTDTQYF. The CDR3 DNA reads TGTGCCAGCAGTTACGGGCTAGTCAACACAGATACGCAGTATTTT.

This clonotype has a count of ten or more. The rearrangement joins TRBV20-1 to TRBJ2-1; 10 nucleotides agree with TRBD2. Looked up from germline, CDR1 is DFQATT and CDR2 is SNEGSKA (reference sequence). The CDR3 totals 15 residues. After removal of 4 bases from V and 3 bases from J, the junction contained 6 bases not matched to a gene. Written as DNA, the CDR3 is TGCAGTGCTAAGGGACTAGCGAGATTCTACAATGAGCAGTTCTTC. Translated, it gives CSAKGLARFYNEQFF.

This clonotype has at least ten counts. The V and J genes are TRBV19 and TRBJ2-1, with 8 bases lining up with TRBD2. From germline, CDR1 is LNHDA and CDR2 SQIVND (reference sequence). The CDR3 totals 16 residues. The junction had 8 bases not matched to a gene; V was cut back by 5 bases and J by 2 bases. CDR3 coding DNA: TGTGCCAGTAGTTCCCCAGCGGGAGAAACCTACAATGAGCAGTTCTTC. This codes for CASSSPAGETYNEQFF. Complete variable domain (other parts from reference TRBV19 and TRBJ2-1): DGGITQSPKYLFRKEGQNVTLSCEQNLNHDAMYWYRQDPGQGLRLIYYSQIVNDFQKGDIAEGYSVSREKKESFPLTVTSAQKNPTAFYLCASSSPAGETYNEQFFGPGTRLTVL.

The table lists this clonotype with many counts. V and J are TRBV5-1 and TRBJ1-5; 7 positions agree with TRBD1. Unmatched junction bases numbered 3, after V lost 3 bases and J lost 3 bases. This CDR3 contains 14 residues. Germline loops: CDR1 SGHRS, CDR2 YFSETQ. The CDR3 DNA reads as TGCGCCAGCAGCTCGGGACAGCTCAATCAGCCCCAGCATTTT. Amino acids: CASSSGQLNQPQHF.

This clonotype was counted between two and nine times. The rearrangement uses TRBV20-1 and TRBJ1-5; no clear D gene. The V and J ends lost 1 base and 5 bases respectively, with 12 bases between them. CDR1 is DFQATT and CDR2 is SNEGSKA in the germline V gene (reference sequence). The CDR3 length is 14 residues. CDR3 in amino acids: CSARAGRSDQPQHF. The CDR3 region has the DNA TGCAGTGCTAGAGCTGGACGGTCTGATCAGCCCCAGCATTTT.

The chain uses TRBV20-1 and TRBJ1-1; no firm D call. The CDR3 is 14 amino acids. The germline gives CDR1 DFQATT, CDR2 SNEGSKA (reference sequence). V was clipped by 2 bases and J by 1 base, with 11 bases between them. The CDR3 region has the DNA TGCAGTGCTAGACAATTACATGAGAACACTGAAGCTTTCTTT. Translating gives CSARQLHENTEAFF.

This clonotype appeared many times. This sequence joins TRBV6-2 or TRBV6-3 and TRBJ2-5, with 12 bases that match TRBD2. V shed 7 bases, J shed 6 bases, and the junction held 6 bases outside the gene matches. Germline-derived CDR1 and CDR2 are MNHEY and SVGEGT. The CDR3 runs 14 residues. The CDR3 DNA sequence: TGTGCCAGCAAGACTAGCGGGAGTATGAAGACCCAGTACTTC. Translated, it gives CASKTSGSMKTQYF.

This clonotype showed up many times. The chain links TRBV12-3 or TRBV12-4 to TRBJ1-5; 8 bases align to TRBD1. The CDR3 runs to 14 residues. The J segment lost 5 bases and the V segment lost 2 bases, leaving 2 bases of the junction unmatched. Here the CDR3 reads CASSLHRGDQPQHF. DNA for the CDR3: TGTGCCAGCAGTTTACACAGGGGGGATCAGCCCCAGCATTTT.

This clonotype was counted between two and nine times. The chain is built from TRBV28 and TRBJ1-1; D is unclear. CDR1 is MDHEN, CDR2 SYDVKM, per germline. V gave up 8 bases and J gave up 0 bases, with 7 bases separating them. The CDR3 extends over 12 amino acids. CDR3 DNA sequence: TGTGCCAGCGCGGAGTTGAACACTGAAGCTTTCTTT. Its protein product is CASAELNTEAFF.

Ten or more counts support this clonotype. The chain carries TRBV5-1 and TRBJ2-7, with 7 bases lining up with TRBD1. This CDR3 spans 19 amino acids. The V gene end was trimmed by 4 bases and the J gene end by 3 bases; junction bases not matched to a gene: 22. Germline CDR1 reads SGHRS; CDR2 reads YFSETQ. Here the CDR3 reads CASSTRQGPIKFSSYEQYF. The CDR3, as DNA: TGCGCCAGCAGCACCCGACAGGGCCCGATCAAGTTCTCTAGCTACGAGCAGTACTTC. Full variable domain (missing parts from reference TRBV5-1 and TRBJ2-7): KAGVTQTPRYLIKTRGQQVTLSCSPISGHRSVSWYQQTPGQGLQFLFEYFSETQRNKGNFPGRFSGRQFSNSRSEMNVSTLELGDSALYLCASSTRQGPIKFSSYEQYFGPGTRLTVT.

CDR3 sequence (DNA): TGTGCCAGCTCACCAAGACTAGCGGACCTTGGTGAGCAGTACTTC. This sequence encodes CASSPRLADLGEQYF. The rearrangement joins TRBV18 to TRBJ2-7; TRBD2 matches 9 bases. The ends lost 2 bases at V and 7 bases at J; junction bases unmatched: 9. The CDR3 extends over 15 amino acids. Germline CDR1 is KGHSH and CDR2 is LQKENI.

To note about this clonotype: A clone one base away is much larger, so this may be a read error. The chain has TRBV7-2 and TRBJ1-5; D call uncertain. The germline V gene encodes CDR1 SGHTA and CDR2 FQGNSA. V was clipped by 4 bases and J by 9 bases, with 16 bases between them. This CDR3 has 14 residues. CDR3 sequence reads: CASSSGLSSRPQHF. CDR3 coding DNA: TGTGCCAGCAGCTCGGGCCTATCGAGTCGGCCCCAGCATTTT.

This clonotype was picked up many times. This chain uses TRBV3-1 with TRBJ2-7; tentatively, D is TRBD2 (5 bases). CDR1 and CDR2 (germline): LGHDT, YNNKEL (reference sequence). The V end lost 2 bases, the J end lost 7 bases, and 12 bases lay between the germline ends. This CDR3 is 13 amino acids long. As DNA, the CDR3 is TGTGCCAGCAGCCAACATCTAGCAACGGAGCAGTACTTC. Encoded protein: CASSQHLATEQYF.

This chain links TRBV10-3 with TRBJ2-7; D gene ambiguous. The ends were cut back, 6 bases at V and 5 bases at J, with 20 bases in the middle. Looked up from germline, CDR1 is ENHRY and CDR2 is SYGVKD. The CDR3 has 15 residues. CDR3 protein: CAISEPRLRFDEQYF. DNA of the CDR3: TGTGCCATCAGCGAGCCCCGGCTCCGGTTCGACGAGCAGTACTTC.

This clonotype occurred many times. The chain combines TRBV20-1 with TRBJ1-6; the D gene is possibly TRBD1 (5 bases). Germline loops: CDR1 DFQATT, CDR2 SNEGSKA (reference sequence). The CDR3 spans 13 residues. Trimming took 7 bases from V and 6 from J, leaving 13 bases between them. The CDR3 nucleotides are TGCAGTGGGTTGGGACCAGCTAATTCACCCCTCCACTTT. Residues: CSGLGPANSPLHF.

This clonotype was counted between two and nine times. V and J are TRBV7-9 and TRBJ2-3; TRBD1 or TRBD2 may be the D gene (6 bases each). Trimming removed 1 base at V and 5 bases at J, with 10 bases between. Germline values: CDR1 SEHNR, CDR2 FQNEAQ (reference sequence). This CDR3 has 14 residues. CDR3 protein: CASSLGGARDTQYF. In DNA, the CDR3 is TGTGCCAGCAGCTTAGGGGGGGCCCGAGATACGCAGTATTTT.

In its sample, this clonotype was seen a few times. V gene TRBV2 combines with J gene TRBJ1-1; the D is unclear. There are 13 residues in the CDR3. Germline CDR1 and CDR2: SNHLY and FYNNEI. The germline V and J ends were trimmed by 2 bases and 5 bases, with 9 bases remaining between them. CDR3 nucleotide sequence: TGTGCCAGCAGTGAAATCGCGGAGACTGAAGCTTTCTTT. It encodes CASSEIAETEAFF.

The rearrangement joins TRBV5-6 to TRBJ2-1; D is undetermined. V was clipped by 3 bases and J by 15 bases, with 16 bases between them. CDR3 size: 12 residues. Per the germline V gene, CDR1 is SGHDT and CDR2 is YYEEEE. The CDR3 bases are TGTGCCAGCAGCTCCTCAAGGGTTCTTCCGTTCTTC. This sequence encodes CASSSSRVLPFF.

There are a few counts of this clonotype. The chain uses TRBV24-1 and TRBJ2-1; D perhaps matches TRBD1 (5 bases). The V gene lost 5 bases and the J gene lost 0 bases, with 7 bases spanning the gap. CDR1 KGHDR and CDR2 SFDVKD come from the germline V gene. This CDR3 is built from 14 residues. The CDR3: CATSGTGSYNEQFF. The CDR3 DNA follows: TGTGCCACCAGTGGAACAGGCTCCTACAATGAGCAGTTCTTC.

A word on this clonotype: This may arise from a read error, as a much more abundant clone is one base away. Since the CDR3 does not end with the conserved phenylalanine or tryptophan, this likely comes from a read error. V gene TRBV4-2 combines with J gene TRBJ2-3; the D gene is possibly TRBD2 (6 bases). The CDR3 consists of 17 residues. The ends were cut back, 4 bases at V and 1 base at J, with 18 bases in the middle. Germline CDR1 LGHNA, CDR2 YNFKEQ. DNA of the CDR3: TGTGCCAGCAGCCGCTTAAGCCAGGGAGGTGGCACAGATACGCAGTATCTT. It is translated as CASSRLSQGGGTDTQYL.

At least ten counts were recorded for this clonotype. The chain uses TRBV29-1 and TRBJ2-1, with TRBD2 identical over 11 bases. Unmatched junction bases numbered 2, after V lost 3 bases and J lost 4 bases. CDR1 and CDR2 (germline): SQVTM, ANQGSEA. The CDR3 consists of 14 residues. The CDR3 loop is CSVETSGTYNEQFF. The CDR3 nucleotides are TGCAGCGTTGAGACTAGCGGGACTTACAATGAGCAGTTCTTC.

The table lists this clonotype with a few counts. The chain combines TRBV7-6 with TRBJ1-1, with unresolved D. Trimming stripped 3 bases from V and 3 bases from J, with 8 bases between. The germline CDR1 and CDR2 sequences are SGHVS and FNYEAQ. CDR3 size: 13 residues. The CDR3 nucleotides are TGTGCCAGCAGCTTCTTTTCGGACACTGAAGCTTTCTTT. Amino acids: CASSFFSDTEAFF.

Ten or more counts support this clonotype. The chain is built from TRBV10-3 and TRBJ2-7, with 10 bases that match TRBD1. Germline trimming cut 6 bases from V and 6 bases from J; bases unmatched to any gene: 5. The CDR3 has 13 residues. Germline V gives CDR1 ENHRY, CDR2 SYGVKD. The CDR3 region is CAIRGQGLAEQYF. In nucleotides, the CDR3 is TGTGCCATCAGGGGACAGGGGCTGGCCGAGCAGTACTTC.

This clonotype came up many times. This chain joins TRBV4-3 and TRBJ2-4, with D maybe TRBD1 (5 bases). Germline V gene data show CDR1 as LGHNA and CDR2 as YSLEER. CDR3 length equals 15 residues. The ends were cut back, 1 base at V and 4 bases at J, with 11 bases in the middle. The chain's CDR3 is CASSQGAGSKNIQYF. CDR3 in DNA: TGCGCCAGCAGCCAAGGAGCAGGGTCTAAAAACATTCAGTACTTC.

This clonotype was seen at least ten times. The chain combines TRBV20-1 with TRBJ2-5, with D perhaps assigned TRBD1 or TRBD2 (6 bases each). Germline V CDR1 and CDR2: DFQATT, SNEGSKA (reference sequence). The CDR3 consists of 13 residues. Trimming pared 5 bases from V and 2 bases from J, leaving 12 bases between. The CDR3 DNA reads as TGCAGTGCTGGAGGGACACTACAAGAGACCCAGTACTTC. Encoded protein: CSAGGTLQETQYF.

This clonotype was observed at least ten times. The rearrangement uses TRBV20-1 and TRBJ2-1; 9 nucleotides line up with TRBD2. J was trimmed by 1 base and V by 1 base; bases with no gene match: 11. Germline V lookup: CDR1 DFQATT, CDR2 SNEGSKA (reference sequence). The CDR3 extends over 18 amino acids. DNA of the CDR3: TGCAGTGCTAGAGGGGTTTCAGCTAGCGGGATGTCCTACAATGAGCAGTTCTTC. Translating it yields CSARGVSASGMSYNEQFF.